This is a list of T cell receptor beta chains from one sample in a study of blood T cell repertoires in COVID-19. Assay: immunoSEQ multiplex PCR; the TCRdb copy retains only in-frame clones and omits some. This sample has a few hundred thousand clones, with approximately 90% found just once. The material sequenced was PBMCs or T cells enriched from blood (not recorded which). The receptors come from a woman between 18 and 30 years old who had been exposed to COVID-19. CDR3s include the opening cysteine and the closing phenylalanine or tryptophan. The D gene is left open where the match is weak. Size values are once, few and many counts, or a class for expanded clones, and some rows have none.

V,size,J,D,CDR3,DNA
TRBV4-2,NA,TRBJ2-3,NA,CASSQDEEDTQYF,TGTGCCAGCAGCCAAGATGAGGAAGATACGCAGTATTTT
TRBV4-1,NA,TRBJ1-1,TRBD1,CASSPLYRGNTEAFF,TGCGCCAGCAGTCCTCTTTACAGGGGTAACACTGAAGCTTTCTTT
TRBV7-9,once,TRBJ1-1,TRBD1,CASSFDRTGKTEAFF,TGTGCCAGCAGCTTCGACAGGACAGGGAAGACTGAAGCTTTCTTT
TRBV5-6,NA,TRBJ2-2,NA,CASSFFGQLNTGELFF,TGTGCCAGCAGCTTTTTCGGACAGCTCAACACCGGGGAGCTGTTTTTT
TRBV2,NA,TRBJ2-4,TRBD2,CASREAGGKNIQYF,TGTGCCAGCAGAGAGGCGGGGGGAAAAAACATTCAGTACTTC
TRBV18,NA,TRBJ1-4,TRBD1,CASSSGTGFGKLFF,TGTGCCAGCTCCTCCGGGACAGGATTCGGAAAACTGTTTTTT
TRBV7-9,NA,TRBJ1-4,NA,CASGLTGTPGKLFF,TGTGCCAGCGGCCTGACCGGGACTCCGGGGAAACTGTTTTTT
TRBV5-5,NA,TRBJ2-2,NA,CASSQGTAYTGELFF,TGTGCCAGCAGCCAGGGGACCGCCTACACCGGGGAGCTGTTTTTT
TRBV6-2/TRBV6-3,NA,TRBJ2-7,NA,CASSPQGKTYEQYF,TGTGCCAGCAGTCCCCAGGGAAAGACCTACGAGCAGTACTTC
TRBV3-1/TRBV3-2,NA,TRBJ2-7,NA,CASSQDRGASYEQYF,TGTGCCAGCAGCCAAGATCGGGGGGCGTCCTACGAGCAGTACTTC
TRBV3-1/TRBV3-2,NA,TRBJ2-1,TRBD2,CASSQGFSGRGNNEQFF,TGTGCCAGCAGCCAAGGGTTTAGCGGGAGAGGGAACAATGAGCAGTTCTTC
TRBV5-1,NA,TRBJ2-3,NA,CASSPYDSTDTQYF,TGCGCCAGCAGCCCCTACGATAGCACAGATACGCAGTATTTT
TRBV7-3,NA,TRBJ2-5,TRBD2,CASSPLGLAGGETQYF,TGTGCCAGCAGCCCTCTCGGACTAGCGGGGGGTGAGACCCAGTACTTC
TRBV7-6,NA,TRBJ2-3,TRBD2,CASSLTPLAGKSTDTQYF,TGTGCCAGCAGCTTAACTCCTCTAGCGGGGAAAAGCACAGATACGCAGTATTTT
TRBV24-1,NA,TRBJ1-2,TRBD1,CATSGRTGSAF,TGTGCCACCAGTGGTCGGACAGGGAGCGCCTTC
TRBV25-1,NA,TRBJ1-1,TRBD1,CASSDPGGLGTEAFF,TGTGCCAGCAGTGACCCAGGGGGCCTCGGCACTGAAGCTTTCTTT
TRBV4-3,NA,TRBJ1-2,TRBD1,CASSQDPQGATAGYTF,TGCGCCAGCAGCCAAGATCCTCAGGGGGCTACGGCTGGCTACACCTTC
TRBV28,once,TRBJ2-1,TRBD1,CASSPPGTGGGEQFF,TGTGCCAGCAGTCCTCCGGGGACAGGGGGCGGTGAGCAGTTCTTC
TRBV28,NA,TRBJ1-1,NA,CASSSPLTEAFF,TGTGCCAGCAGTTCCCCACTGACTGAAGCTTTCTTT
TRBV9,NA,TRBJ1-3,TRBD1,CASSPWASGGRGSGNTIYF,TGTGCCAGCAGCCCATGGGCCTCAGGGGGCAGGGGATCTGGAAACACCATATATTTT
TRBV10-3,NA,TRBJ1-2,NA,CATSRGAMYGYTF,TGTGCCACTTCGCGGGGGGCGATGTATGGCTACACCTTC
TRBV18,NA,TRBJ1-5,TRBD1,CASSPPGQGASQPQHF,TGTGCCAGCTCACCACCCGGACAGGGGGCGAGTCAGCCCCAGCATTTT
TRBV5-4,NA,TRBJ2-2,NA,CASSFGRSVTGELFF,TGTGCCAGCAGCTTCGGTAGATCGGTCACCGGGGAGCTGTTTTTT
TRBV29-1,NA,TRBJ1-5,NA,CSVEVGVTFGASVWPQHF,TGCAGCGTTGAAGTCGGTGTTACATTTGGGGCCTCTGTTTGGCCCCAGCATTTT
TRBV4-1,NA,TRBJ2-7,TRBD1,CASSHEWTGGYEQYF,TGCGCCAGCAGCCATGAGTGGACAGGGGGCTACGAGCAGTACTTC
TRBV14,NA,TRBJ2-2,TRBD1,CASSQDYRGLGGELFF,TGTGCCAGCAGCCAAGATTACAGGGGCCTCGGCGGGGAGCTGTTTTTT
TRBV19,NA,TRBJ2-1,NA,CASSIVSSYNEQFF,TGTGCCAGTAGTATAGTGAGTAGCTACAATGAGCAGTTCTTC
TRBV19,NA,TRBJ1-1,NA,CASNPGLGTEAFF,TGTGCCAGTAACCCAGGGTTGGGCACTGAAGCTTTCTTT
TRBV5-6,NA,TRBJ1-3,NA,CASSLWRAGNTIYF,TGTGCCAGCAGCTTGTGGAGGGCTGGAAACACCATATATTTT
TRBV7-6,NA,TRBJ2-5,NA,CASSLGLYETQYF,TGTGCCAGCAGCTTGGGACTGTATGAGACCCAGTACTTC
TRBV5-8,once,TRBJ2-7,TRBD2,CASSLMGGGPYEQYF,TGTGCCAGCAGCTTGATGGGCGGGGGACCCTACGAGCAGTACTTC
TRBV10-1,NA,TRBJ2-7,TRBD2,CASSGAGVGEQYF,TGCGCCAGCAGTGGAGCGGGAGTAGGCGAGCAGTACTTC
TRBV5-5,NA,TRBJ1-1,NA,CASSLGSRIKTEAFF,TGTGCCAGCAGCTTGGGGTCGAGAATCAAGACTGAAGCTTTCTTT
TRBV28,NA,TRBJ2-5,TRBD1,CASSLEGAATQYF,TGTGCCAGCAGTTTAGAGGGGGCGGCGACCCAGTACTTC
TRBV29-1,NA,TRBJ2-7,TRBD2,CSVVASGGYEQYF,TGCAGCGTTGTGGCTAGCGGGGGCTACGAGCAGTACTTC
TRBV6-2/TRBV6-3,NA,TRBJ2-5,TRBD2,CASSYPQRGGVQTQYF,TGTGCCAGCAGTTACCCGCAGCGGGGGGGCGTCCAGACCCAGTACTTC
TRBV28,NA,TRBJ2-7,NA,CASSSIPGGISYEQYF,TGTGCCAGCAGCTCGATCCCCGGAGGGATCTCCTACGAGCAGTACTTC
TRBV11-2,NA,TRBJ1-1,NA,CASSFLDSANTEAFF,TGTGCCAGCAGCTTTCTGGACAGTGCAAACACTGAAGCTTTCTTT
TRBV4-1,NA,TRBJ2-7,NA,CASSQDWTPYEQYF,TGCGCCAGCAGCCAAGATTGGACTCCCTACGAGCAGTACTTC
TRBV13,NA,TRBJ1-2,TRBD1,CASSAGGVSYGYTF,TGTGCCAGCAGCGCAGGGGGAGTGAGCTATGGCTACACCTTC
TRBV15,NA,TRBJ2-1,NA,CATSREGGSAPYNEQFF,TGTGCCACCAGCAGGGAAGGAGGGAGTGCACCCTACAATGAGCAGTTCTTC
TRBV4-1,NA,TRBJ2-5,TRBD1,CASSQDLVGTGGRETQYF,TGCGCCAGCAGCCAAGATCTAGTAGGGACAGGGGGCCGAGAGACCCAGTACTTC
TRBV2,NA,TRBJ2-2,TRBD1,CASSVRDSLNTGELFF,TGTGCCAGCAGTGTAAGGGACAGTCTGAACACCGGGGAGCTGTTTTTT
TRBV4-2,once,TRBJ2-7,TRBD2,CASSQVGQREINEQYF,TGTGCCAGCAGCCAAGTTGGCCAGCGGGAGATCAACGAGCAGTACTTC